The 16 T cell receptor beta chains presented below share a single source sample, sequenced in a study of blood T cell repertoires in COVID-19 (dated by TCRdb to 2020 to 2021). Libraries came from the immunoSEQ multiplex PCR assay. TCRdb took this table from immuneACCESS and kept in-frame rearrangements with V and J called. Such tables lack part of the clones; where checked against another copy, unresolved V genes explain under half of the gap, and the rest is unexplained. The sample profile shows 35,000 to 45,000 clones; 88% of them were found once. The top ten clones comprise around a fifth of the sample. Sequenced sample: peripheral blood. The receptors were gathered from a man between 65 and 85 years old with acute or convalescent COVID-19.

This CDR3 reads CATSDLRAGLNEQFF. In DNA form, the CDR3 reads TGTGCCACCAGTGATTTGAGAGCGGGGTTGAATGAGCAGTTCTTC. This chain uses TRBV24-1 with TRBJ2-1; 7 bases align to TRBD2. The germline V gene encodes CDR1 KGHDR and CDR2 SFDVKD. CDR3 length: 15 residues. V shed 0 bases and J 7 bases; nucleotides not matched to a gene: 5.

This sequence joins TRBV5-1 and TRBJ2-1, with 7 bases aligning to TRBD2. CDR1 SGHRS and CDR2 YFSETQ come from the germline V gene. Trimming at V came to 5 bases and at J to 0 bases, leaving 5 bases not matched to a gene. The CDR3 length is 15 residues. The CDR3, as DNA: TGCGCCAGCAGGCCGACTAGCAGCTCCTACAATGAGCAGTTCTTC. This encodes CASRPTSSSYNEQFF.

Regarding this clone: The germline gene is not matched at one end of the junction; a read error may be the cause. The V call is TRBV16, the J call TRBJ1-5, with D possibly being TRBD1 (5 bases). This CDR3 spans 15 amino acids. Germline V gene lookup returns CDR1 KGHSY and CDR2 FQNENV. The CDR3 region is CASSQSGGSSQPQHF. In DNA form, the CDR3 reads TGTGCCAGCAGCCAATCTGGGGGGAGCAGTCAGCCCCAGCATTTT.

This sequence joins TRBV7-2 and TRBJ2-7; D perhaps matches TRBD2 (6 bases). The CDR3 totals 14 residues. V lost 1 base and J lost 1, with 8 bases in between. Germline CDR1 SGHTA, CDR2 FQGNSA. The CDR3 loop reads CASSLGLASYEQYF. CDR3 nucleotide sequence: TGTGCCAGCAGCTTAGGGCTAGCGTCCTACGAGCAGTACTTC.

The rearrangement links TRBV6-5 to TRBJ1-1; D not resolved. Germline V CDR1 and CDR2: MNHEY, SVGAGI. This CDR3 comprises 14 residues. Trimming shortened V by 6 bases and J by 1 base, and 12 bases separated the two germline ends. The DNA for the CDR3 is TGTGCCAGCAGATTACGGGTGGGGAACACTGAAGCTTTCTTT. Protein product: CASRLRVGNTEAFF.

The CDR3 is CASSYGAGERGNEQFF. The CDR3 nucleotides are TGTGCCAGCAGTTACGGGGCGGGAGAGCGGGGCAATGAGCAGTTCTTC. This rearrangement joins TRBV6-5 to TRBJ2-1; 7 bases map to TRBD2. With V trimmed by 2 bases and J by 6 bases, 10 bases remained unmatched. Per germline, CDR1 MNHEY and CDR2 SVGAGI. The CDR3 is made up of 16 amino acids.

The sample holds one count of this clone. This sequence joins TRBV19 and TRBJ2-2; no definite D call. This CDR3 has 13 amino acids. V lost 6 bases and J lost 2, with 7 bases in between. From germline, CDR1 is LNHDA and CDR2 SQIVND (reference sequence). CDR3 bases: TGTGCCAGTAGGGCGGATAACACCGGGGAGCTGTTTTTT. It codes for CASRADNTGELFF.

The rearrangement uses TRBV9 and TRBJ2-3; 11 bases line up with TRBD2. V dropped 0 bases and J dropped 4; count of bases not matched to a gene: 10. CDR3 size: 18 residues. CDR1 and CDR2 from the germline V gene are SGDLS and YYNGEE. In DNA form, the CDR3 reads TGTGCCAGCAGCGTAGAAGCTAGCGGGAGGTATAGGCCAGATACGCAGTATTTT. It translates to CASSVEASGRYRPDTQYF.

The V call is TRBV10-3, the J call TRBJ2-1; TRBD1 agrees at 9 bases. The germline V gene encodes CDR1 ENHRY and CDR2 SYGVKD. This CDR3 is built from 19 residues. Unmatched junction bases numbered 19, after V lost 2 bases and J lost 8 bases. The DNA of the CDR3 is TGTGCCATCAGTGAGGTACCGGGACAGGGTTTGACCGTCGCGGATGAGCAGTTCTTC. This encodes CAISEVPGQGLTVADEQFF.

The rearrangement links TRBV6-4 to TRBJ1-2; the match to TRBD1 covers 9 bases. Germline CDR1 is MRHNA and CDR2 is SNTAGT. The V and J ends lost 1 base and 5 bases, in that order; junction bases with no gene match: 2. The CDR3 sequence is 14 residues long. The CDR3 DNA is TGTGCCAGCAGTGACTGGGGACAGGGTTATGGCTACACCTTC. Protein: CASSDWGQGYGYTF.

V usage is TRBV6-2 or TRBV6-3 and J usage is TRBJ2-1; 12 positions agree with TRBD2. Germline V lookup: CDR1 MNHEY, CDR2 SVGEGT. V lost 4 bases, J lost 0 bases, and 4 bases stayed unmatched. CDR3 size: 17 residues. CDR3 sequence (DNA): TGTGCCAGCAGTTCCTCGACTAGCGGGGGCTCCTACAATGAGCAGTTCTTC. It encodes CASSSSTSGGSYNEQFF.

This clone was counted between two and nine times. The V gene is TRBV13, the J gene TRBJ2-7, with 12 bases fitting TRBD2. Losses at the gene ends were 4 bases for V and 6 bases for J; bases not matched to a gene: 16. Germline loops: CDR1 PRHDT, CDR2 FYEKMQ (reference sequence). The length of the CDR3 is 18 residues. The CDR3 DNA reads as TGTGCCAGCAGCTCTCTCGGGCTAGCGGGAGGGCCAGGAGGCGAGCAGTACTTC. This sequence encodes CASSSLGLAGGPGGEQYF.

The V call is TRBV5-4, the J call TRBJ1-2; perhaps TRBD1 as D (6 bases). V gave up 2 bases and J gave up 4 bases, with 15 bases separating them. The CDR3 runs 15 residues. The germline V gene has CDR1 SGHNT and CDR2 YYREEE (reference sequence). The DNA for the CDR3 is TGTGCCAGCAGCTTTCAGGGGAGTGGCGTCTATGGCTACACCTTC. Translating gives CASSFQGSGVYGYTF.

The chain couples TRBV11-1 to TRBJ1-2; TRBD1 matches 9 bases. The CDR3 totals 14 residues. CDR1 is SGHAT and CDR2 is FQDESV in the germline V gene (reference sequence). With 3 bases clipped from V and 3 bases from J, the junction kept 2 bases outside the gene matches. DNA for the CDR3: TGTGCCAGCAGCTTGGACAGGGGTGACTATGGCTACACCTTC. This translates into CASSLDRGDYGYTF.

This sequence joins TRBV28 and TRBJ1-5; possible D gene TRBD1, 6 bases. Trimming took off 2 bases at V and 6 bases at J, with 14 bases between the two ends. The CDR3 is 15 residues long. Germline assignment: CDR1 MDHEN and CDR2 SYDVKM. The CDR3 nucleotides read TGTGCCAGCAGTTTAAGTGGCGCAGGGGTTCAGCCCCAGCATTTT. It codes for CASSLSGAGVQPQHF.

There are a few counts of this clone. V usage is TRBV9 and J usage is TRBJ2-5; 9 bases agree with TRBD2. The germline gives CDR1 SGDLS, CDR2 YYNGEE. V was clipped by 4 bases and J by 3 bases; unmatched bases: 16. This CDR3 has 18 residues. The DNA for the CDR3 is TGTGCCAGCAGCCCAGACGGTAGCGGGAGTATATGGGAAGAGACCCAGTACTTC. Its translation: CASSPDGSGSIWEETQYF.